This T cell receptor (beta chain) is drawn from a study of blood T cell repertoires in COVID-19. Study-level information: COVID-19 samples, acute and convalescent, were from the United States, Italy and Spain.

Authors' data handling: From reference gene primer amplification, estimates of nucleated cell counts were derived. The repertoire was sequenced with immunoSEQ multiplex PCR; TCRdb's copy has only in-frame clones and lacks some. V and J calls and clone size are those listed in that table; D and trimming were worked out from the DNA. Here the sample spans fewer than 350,000 clones, 80% to 90% being singletons. V was cut by 1 base and J by 0 bases, with 10 bases left in between. CDR1 and CDR2 from the germline V gene are SGHAT and FQNNGV. The CDR3 consists of 15 residues. The sample was PBMCs or T cells enriched from blood (not recorded which). The chain has TRBV11-2 and TRBJ2-7, with D possibly TRBD1 on 6 matching bases. This receptor was identified in a woman aged 40 to 50 with acute COVID-19. This chain's CDR3 is CASSLAGQLSYEQYF. The CDR3 DNA sequence: TGTGCCAGCAGCTTAGCTGGACAGCTCTCCTACGAGCAGTACTTC.